One and the same sample provided the 13 T cell receptor beta chains below, sequenced in a study of blood T cell repertoires in COVID-19. Clones were sequenced by immunoSEQ multiplex PCR, and TCRdb holds only the in-frame ones, with some missing. Among some 150,000 clones listed, about 80% were seen once. Material for sequencing was peripheral blood. These TCRs come from a human donor in a cohort sampled during active COVID-19.

This clone was observed once. The V call is TRBV6-5, the J call TRBJ2-3; a weak D match, TRBD2 (6 bases). Trimming cost V 3 bases and J 0 bases, with 10 bases left between them. The CDR3 totals 15 residues. The germline V gene encodes CDR1 MNHEY and CDR2 SVGAGI. Here the CDR3 DNA reads TGTGCCAGCAGTTATCGGGGGACCAGCACAGATACGCAGTATTTT. Encoded protein: CASSYRGTSTDTQYF.

The chain employs TRBV5-6 and TRBJ1-5; D is uncertain. V was trimmed by 5 bases and J by 0 bases, leaving 6 bases between them. CDR3 length equals 13 residues. CDR1 is SGHDT and CDR2 is YYEEEE in the germline V gene. The CDR3, as DNA: TGTGCCAGCAGTCTACGTAGCAATCAGCCCCAGCATTTT. As protein: CASSLRSNQPQHF.

The chain joins TRBV7-2 to TRBJ2-7; 10 nucleotides match TRBD2. CDR3 length equals 16 residues. V trimming: 1 base; J trimming: 2 bases; junction bases outside the gene matches: 5. The germline V gene encodes CDR1 SGHTA and CDR2 FQGNSA. CDR3 in amino acids: CASSLDFLAGAYEQYF. DNA of the CDR3: TGTGCCAGCAGCTTAGATTTTCTAGCGGGGGCCTACGAGCAGTACTTC.

This chain uses TRBV5-1 with TRBJ2-7; TRBD1 matches at 11 bases. The CDR3 runs to 14 residues. CDR1 SGHRS and CDR2 YFSETQ come from the germline V gene. V trimming: 2 bases; J trimming: 7 bases; junction bases outside the gene matches: 5. Here the CDR3 reads CASSFRTGGFEQYF. DNA for the CDR3: TGCGCCAGCAGCTTCCGGACAGGGGGCTTTGAGCAGTACTTC.

The chain combines TRBV25-1 with TRBJ1-6; no definite D call. This CDR3 contains 13 residues. Germline lookup yields CDR1 MGHDK and CDR2 SYGVNS. Trimming left V 7 bases short and J 9 bases short, with 13 bases between. CDR3 nucleotide sequence: TGTGCCAGCAACGTGAGATCTGGTTCACCCCTCCACTTT. As protein: CASNVRSGSPLHF.

CDR3 in DNA: TGTGCCAGCAGCGCCGGACTAGCGGGGATGTACTACAATGAGCAGTTCTTC. Translated: CASSAGLAGMYYNEQFF. J is TRBJ2-1 and V is TRBV7-6; 12 bases align to TRBD2. Per the germline V gene, CDR1 is SGHVS and CDR2 is FNYEAQ. Trimming took 5 bases from V and 3 from J; bases not matched to a gene: 8. The CDR3 spans 17 residues. The full variable domain, rest sourced from reference TRBV7-6 and TRBJ2-1, is GAGVSQSPRYKVTKRGQDVALRCDPISGHVSLYWYRQALGQGPEFLTYFNYEAQQDKSGLPNDRFSAERPEGSISTLTIQRTEQRDSAMYRCASSAGLAGMYYNEQFFGPGTRLTVL.

As concerns this clone: The same CDR3 is also encoded by other DNA sequences in this sample. The V and J genes are TRBV5-4 and TRBJ1-5; the D gene is possibly TRBD1 (5 bases). CDR3 length: 14 amino acids. Germline CDR1 and CDR2: SGHNT and YYREEE (reference sequence). The germline V and J ends were trimmed by 5 bases and 5 bases, with 14 bases remaining between them. The CDR3 region is CASSLQGSYQPQHF. The DNA of the CDR3 is TGTGCCAGCAGTCTTCAGGGTTCTTATCAGCCCCAGCATTTT. Complete variable domain (other parts from reference TRBV5-4 and TRBJ1-5): ETGVTQSPTHLIKTRGQQVTLRCSSQSGHNTVSWYQQALGQGPQFIFQYYREEENGRGNFPPRFSGLQFPNYSSELNVNALELDDSALYLCASSLQGSYQPQHFGDGTRLSIL.

V gene TRBV6-5 combines with J gene TRBJ2-1; 9 nucleotides agree with TRBD1. The junction had 10 bases not matched to a gene; V was cut back by 6 bases and J by 7 bases. The CDR3 is made up of 15 amino acids. The germline V gene encodes CDR1 MNHEY and CDR2 SVGAGI. CDR3 coding DNA: TGTGCCAGCAGCCTCGGGGGACAGGGCCTAAATGAGCAGTTCTTC. Its protein is CASSLGGQGLNEQFF.

This rearrangement joins TRBV5-1 to TRBJ2-5; 9 bases match TRBD2. The germline V gene has CDR1 SGHRS and CDR2 YFSETQ. The CDR3 has 16 residues. Trimming at V came to 0 bases and at J to 5 bases, leaving 8 bases not matched to a gene. The CDR3 DNA reads as TGCGCCAGCAGCTTGGGTTCTAGCGGGGATGTGGAGACCCAGTACTTC. The encoded protein is CASSLGSSGDVETQYF.

The chain recombines TRBV5-4 with TRBJ2-3; the D is unclear. Germline V CDR1 and CDR2: SGHNT, YYREEE (reference sequence). The CDR3 length is 15 residues. Trimming pared 5 bases from V and 4 bases from J, leaving 17 bases between. For the CDR3, the DNA is TGTGCCAGCAGACCCGAGGCTAGTCGTGCAGATACGCAGTATTTT. Protein: CASRPEASRADTQYF.

This clone occurred a few times. This chain links TRBV25-1 with TRBJ1-1, with 8 bases fitting TRBD1. Germline values: CDR1 MGHDK, CDR2 SYGVNS. CDR3 size: 15 residues. Germline trimming cut 4 bases from V and 0 bases from J; bases unmatched to any gene: 4. The DNA for the CDR3 is TGTGCCAGCAGTGGTCCGACAGGGGTGAACACTGAAGCTTTCTTT. Translation gives CASSGPTGVNTEAFF. The variable domain in full, completed from reference TRBV25-1 and TRBJ1-1, reads EADIYQTPRYLVIGTGKKITLECSQTMGHDKMYWYQQDPGMELHLIHYSYGVNSTEKGDLSSESTVSRIRTEHFPLTLESARPSHTSQYLCASSGPTGVNTEAFFGQGTRLTVV.

The V and J genes are TRBV19 and TRBJ1-5; TRBD1 agrees at 8 bases. In germline, CDR1 is LNHDA, CDR2 SQIVND (reference sequence). V shed 8 bases, J shed 4 bases, and the junction held 7 bases outside the gene matches. This CDR3 spans 14 amino acids. The CDR3 region has the DNA TGTGCCAGTCAGGGGGCGGCTAGAAATCAGCCCCAGCATTTT. Translated: CASQGAARNQPQHF.

J is TRBJ1-2 and V is TRBV5-4; no reliable D call. V was pared by 0 bases and J by 7 bases, with 10 bases between. The V gene's germline CDR1 is SGHNT and CDR2 YYREEE (reference sequence). This CDR3 is built from 13 residues. The CDR3 spells CASSLEASGGYTF. The CDR3 DNA reads TGTGCCAGCAGCTTGGAGGCCTCGGGTGGCTACACCTTC. Variable domain in full (rest from reference TRBV5-4 and TRBJ1-2): ETGVTQSPTHLIKTRGQQVTLRCSSQSGHNTVSWYQQALGQGPQFIFQYYREEENGRGNFPPRFSGLQFPNYSSELNVNALELDDSALYLCASSLEASGGYTFGSGTRLTVV.